These 23 T cell receptor beta chains were all obtained from the same sample, sequenced in a study of spatial heterogeneity in lung cancer. TCRdb re-called the 5' RACE reads through MiXCR, storing one row per CDR3 protein. The profile shows tens of thousands of distinct CDR3 sequences, about 12% of them singletons. Time point here: sample taken at primary tumor resection. The material sequenced was PBMCs, taken at surgery. The origin of the receptors is a male donor with early-stage non-small cell lung cancer.

In its sample, this clonotype was seen many times. The CDR3 spells CATSDAQGTYNEQFF. The DNA of the CDR3 is TGTGCCACCAGTGATGCCCAGGGGACCTACAATGAGCAGTTCTTC. The chain employs TRBV24-1 and TRBJ2-1; a weak D match, TRBD1 (6 bases). The V end was cut by 3 bases, the J end by 2 bases, with 10 bases between. The germline gives CDR1 KGHDR, CDR2 SFDVKD. There are 15 residues in the CDR3.

By sample share, this clonotype is medium-sized. The CDR3 loop reads CASSWDEYEQYF. CDR3 sequence (DNA): TGTGCCAGCAGCTGGGACGAATACGAGCAGTACTTC. The chain joins TRBV7-9 to TRBJ2-7, with D possibly called TRBD1 or TRBD2 (5 bases each). Germline lookup yields CDR1 SEHNR and CDR2 FQNEAQ (reference sequence). The CDR3 has 12 amino acids. The V and J ends lost 4 bases and 4 bases respectively, with 8 bases between them.

The rearrangement uses TRBV28 and TRBJ2-3; 8 bases are shared with TRBD2. This CDR3 has 15 residues. The germline V gene encodes CDR1 MDHEN and CDR2 SYDVKM. After removal of 6 bases from V and 0 bases from J, the junction contained 5 bases not matched to a gene. CDR3 protein: CASRSGGSSTDTQYF. CDR3 DNA sequence: TGTGCCAGCAGAAGCGGGGGTTCTAGCACAGATACGCAGTATTTT. The complete variable domain, with remaining parts taken from reference TRBV28 and TRBJ2-3, reads DVKVTQSSRYLVKRTGEKVFLECVQDMDHENMFWYRQDPGLGLRLIYFSYDVKMKEKGDIPEGYSVSREKKERFSLILESASTNQTSMYLCASRSGGSSTDTQYFGPGTRLTVL.

V and J are TRBV10-3 and TRBJ2-3, with D hard to call. CDR1 is ENHRY, CDR2 SYGVKD, per germline. Trimming removed 2 bases from V and 4 bases from J, with 10 bases in between. CDR3 length equals 14 residues. The CDR3 region is CAISEVVSADTQYF. Here the CDR3 DNA reads TGTGCCATCAGTGAGGTAGTATCTGCAGATACGCAGTATTTT.

This clonotype has ten or more counts. V and J are TRBV24-1 and TRBJ2-1; TRBD1 agrees at 10 bases. There are 16 residues in the CDR3. V dropped 5 bases and J dropped 7; count of bases not matched to a gene: 10. Germline V CDR1 and CDR2: KGHDR, SFDVKD. CDR3 in amino acids: CATSGLGTGDGNEQFF. The CDR3 DNA reads TGTGCCACCAGTGGCCTCGGGACAGGGGATGGAAATGAGCAGTTCTTC.

The chain recombines TRBV7-8 with TRBJ2-1; D unresolved. The CDR3 has 14 amino acids. Germline V lookup: CDR1 SGHVS, CDR2 FQNEAQ. V lost 5 bases and J 0 bases, leaving 8 bases between the germline ends. The CDR3 nucleotides are TGTGCCAGCAGCCAGGTGAGCTCCTACAATGAGCAGTTCTTC. This sequence encodes CASSQVSSYNEQFF.

This clonotype was counted only a few times. This chain joins TRBV10-3 and TRBJ1-2, with TRBD1 matching 7 bases. With V trimmed by 10 bases and J by 7 bases, 9 bases remained unmatched. In germline, CDR1 is ENHRY, CDR2 SYGVKD. The CDR3 covers 12 residues. The CDR3 here is CANRDSHLGYTF. The CDR3 DNA follows: TGTGCCAACCGGGACAGTCACCTTGGCTACACCTTC.

This clonotype turned up a few times. The chain is built from TRBV20-1 and TRBJ2-1; D ambiguous. CDR1 is DFQATT and CDR2 is SNEGSKA in the germline V gene (reference sequence). Trimming removed 0 bases at V and 2 bases at J, with 11 bases between. This CDR3 has 15 residues. The CDR3, as DNA: TGCAGTGCTAGAGATCTGTTAGGACCCTACAATGAGCAGTTCTTC. Its translation: CSARDLLGPYNEQFF.

This clonotype has more than one count but fewer than ten. The chain joins TRBV12-3 or TRBV12-4 to TRBJ1-5; 11 bases are shared with TRBD1. The length of the CDR3 is 16 residues. The ends lost 4 bases at V and 1 base at J; junction bases unmatched: 3. CDR3 sequence reads: CASSWTGGESNQPQHF. CDR3 nucleotides: TGTGCCAGCAGTTGGACAGGGGGCGAGAGCAATCAGCCCCAGCATTTT.

The V gene is TRBV25-1, the J gene TRBJ2-5; a weak D match, TRBD1 (5 bases). This CDR3 is built from 15 residues. Germline V gene data show CDR1 as MGHDK and CDR2 as SYGVNS. Trimming pared 4 bases from V and 5 bases from J, leaving 17 bases between. CDR3 in amino acids: CASSALTRDSETQYF. The CDR3 DNA reads as TGTGCCAGCAGTGCCCTTACCAGGGATTCGGAGACCCAGTACTTC.

This sequence joins TRBV7-8 and TRBJ1-2; D remains unclear. Trimming removed 0 bases from V and 3 bases from J, with 11 bases in between. This CDR3 has 15 amino acids. The germline gives CDR1 SGHVS, CDR2 FQNEAQ. CDR3 coding DNA: TGTGCCAGCAGCTTAGCAGGGCCGAGATACTATGGCTACACCTTC. This gives the protein CASSLAGPRYYGYTF.

This clonotype has just a few counts. V and J are TRBV5-6 and TRBJ1-2; 7 nucleotides match TRBD1. CDR1 SGHDT and CDR2 YYEEEE come from the germline V gene. Trimming took 3 bases from V and 6 from J; bases not matched to a gene: 8. The CDR3 runs to 14 residues. The CDR3 loop is CASSSLDRDDGYTF. The CDR3 DNA reads TGTGCCAGCAGCTCACTCGACAGGGACGATGGCTACACCTTC.

This chain joins TRBV2 and TRBJ2-7, with D possibly being TRBD1 (6 bases). Trimming took 4 bases from V and 0 from J, leaving 7 bases between them. Germline-derived CDR1 and CDR2 are SNHLY and FYNNEI. The CDR3 is made up of 13 amino acids. CDR3 sequence (DNA): TGTGCCAGCAGTGGAGGGGGCTCCTACGAGCAGTACTTC. Translated: CASSGGGSYEQYF.

This clonotype was observed a few times. This chain links TRBV12-3 or TRBV12-4 with TRBJ2-2; no firm D call. There are 14 residues in the CDR3. V gave up 8 bases and J gave up 1 base, with 11 bases separating them. For the CDR3, the DNA is TGTGCCAGCTCCCAGACGGTGAACACCGGGGAGCTGTTTTTT. It is translated as CASSQTVNTGELFF.

This clonotype came up a few times. The genes are TRBV7-9 and TRBJ2-2; TRBD2 might be the D (6 bases). CDR3 length equals 15 residues. CDR1 is SEHNR and CDR2 is FQNEAQ in the germline V gene (reference sequence). V dropped 4 bases and J dropped 1 base, with 10 bases sitting between them. For the CDR3, the DNA is TGTGCCAGCAGCTCCCTCGGGGGGAACACCGGGGAGCTGTTTTTT. Translation: CASSSLGGNTGELFF.

CDR3 region: CASSLLAGGPNTGELFF. The CDR3 DNA sequence: TGTGCCAGCAGCTTACTAGCGGGGGGCCCGAACACCGGGGAGCTGTTTTTT. The chain couples TRBV7-2 to TRBJ2-2; 11 bases are shared with TRBD2. This CDR3 contains 17 residues. Germline V gene data show CDR1 as SGHTA and CDR2 as FQGNSA. V trimming: 2 bases; J trimming: 0 bases; junction bases outside the gene matches: 2. Together with reference TRBV7-2 and TRBJ2-2, the CDR3 gives the full variable domain: GAGVSQSPSNKVTEKGKDVELRCDPISGHTALYWYRQSLGQGLEFLIYFQGNSAPDKSGLPSDRFSAERTGGSVSTLTIQRTQQEDSAVYLCASSLLAGGPNTGELFFGEGSRLTVL.

This clonotype was detected many times. The J gene is TRBJ1-2, the V gene TRBV5-5, with D possibly being TRBD1 (5 bases). Germline V gene data show CDR1 as SGHKS and CDR2 as YYEKEE (reference sequence). The CDR3 totals 14 residues. The V end lost 7 bases, the J end lost 1 base, and 14 bases lay between the germline ends. DNA for the CDR3: TGTGCCAGCGCCGAGACAGCTAATAACTATGGCTACACCTTC. Amino acids: CASAETANNYGYTF.

The rearrangement joins TRBV10-3 to TRBJ2-3; 14 bases line up with TRBD2. In germline, CDR1 is ENHRY, CDR2 SYGVKD. The CDR3 has 16 residues. The trim removed 11 bases at V and 7 bases at J, leaving 14 bases unmatched. As DNA, the CDR3 is TGTGCCGCAAGACGGGGACTAGCGGGAGAATTAAATACGCAGTATTTT. It yields the protein CAARRGLAGELNTQYF.

This clonotype was seen a handful of times. This sequence joins TRBV27 and TRBJ2-1; possibly TRBD1 for D (7 bases). The germline V gene encodes CDR1 MNHEY and CDR2 SMNVEV (reference sequence). This CDR3 spans 15 amino acids. The V and J ends lost 2 bases and 4 bases respectively, with 12 bases between them. The CDR3 loop is CASSLGGGLYNEQFF. The CDR3 region has the DNA TGTGCCAGCAGTTTAGGAGGGGGCCTATACAATGAGCAGTTCTTC.

The chain recombines TRBV10-3 with TRBJ2-1; 12 nucleotides match TRBD2. The CDR3 consists of 13 residues. Germline lookup yields CDR1 ENHRY and CDR2 SYGVKD. The J segment lost 6 bases and the V segment lost 9 bases, leaving 3 bases of the junction unmatched. The CDR3 nucleotides are TGTGCCATGACTAGCGGGGGTAGCAATGAGCAGTTCTTC. This sequence encodes CAMTSGGSNEQFF.

The V call is TRBV10-3, the J call TRBJ2-7; D might be TRBD2 (5 bases). CDR3 length equals 13 residues. V was shortened by 2 bases and J by 3 bases, with 8 bases between the two germline ends. Germline loops: CDR1 ENHRY, CDR2 SYGVKD. CDR3 amino acids: CAISEQDYYEQYF. The CDR3 coding sequence is TGTGCCATCAGTGAGCAAGACTACTACGAGCAGTACTTC.

This clonotype was observed a few times. This chain joins TRBV12-3 or TRBV12-4 and TRBJ1-5; D may be TRBD1 (6 bases). The CDR3 is made up of 16 amino acids. With 5 bases removed from V and 0 bases from J, the gap between germline ends came to 14 bases. The CDR3 DNA follows: TGTGCCAGCAGTCCCGGGACACCTAATAGCAATCAGCCCCAGCATTTT. Translated, it gives CASSPGTPNSNQPQHF.

This clonotype was detected a few times. The rearrangement joins TRBV9 to TRBJ2-5; perhaps D is TRBD1 or TRBD2 (5 bases each). The CDR3 has 15 amino acids. Between the trimmed V and J ends, which lost 0 bases and 5 bases, there was a span of 14 bases. Germline lookup yields CDR1 SGDLS and CDR2 YYNGEE. CDR3 DNA: TGTGCCAGCAGCGTAGCTCCAGGGACCGGGGAGACCCAGTACTTC. Protein: CASSVAPGTGETQYF.